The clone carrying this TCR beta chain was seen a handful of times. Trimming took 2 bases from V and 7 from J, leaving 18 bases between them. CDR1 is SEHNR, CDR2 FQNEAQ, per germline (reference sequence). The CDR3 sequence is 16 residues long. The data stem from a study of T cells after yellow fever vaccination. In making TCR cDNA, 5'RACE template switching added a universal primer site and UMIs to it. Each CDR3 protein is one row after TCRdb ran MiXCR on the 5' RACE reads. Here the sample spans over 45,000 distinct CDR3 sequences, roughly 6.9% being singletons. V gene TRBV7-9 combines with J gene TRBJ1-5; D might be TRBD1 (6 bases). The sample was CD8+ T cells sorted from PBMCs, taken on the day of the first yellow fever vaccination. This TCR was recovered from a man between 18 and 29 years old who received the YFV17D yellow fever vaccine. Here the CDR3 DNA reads TGTGCCAGCAGCTTAAAGGGGGACGGACGCGGGCAGCCCCAGCATTTT. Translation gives CASSLKGDGRGQPQHF.